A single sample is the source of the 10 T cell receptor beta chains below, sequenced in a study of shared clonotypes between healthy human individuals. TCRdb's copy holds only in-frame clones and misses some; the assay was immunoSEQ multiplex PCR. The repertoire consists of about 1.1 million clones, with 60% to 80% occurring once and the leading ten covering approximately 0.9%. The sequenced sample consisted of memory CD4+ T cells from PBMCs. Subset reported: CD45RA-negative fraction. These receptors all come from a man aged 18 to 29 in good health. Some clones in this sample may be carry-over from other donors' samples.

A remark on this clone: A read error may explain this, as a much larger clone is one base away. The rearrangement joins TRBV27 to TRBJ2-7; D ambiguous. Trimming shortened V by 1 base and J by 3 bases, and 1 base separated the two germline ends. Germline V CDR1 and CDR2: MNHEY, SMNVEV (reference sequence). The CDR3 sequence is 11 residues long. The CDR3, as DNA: TGTGCCAGCAGTTTATACTACGAGCAGTACTTC. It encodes CASSLYYEQYF.

Written as DNA, the CDR3 is TGTGCCAGCAGTGGATACTATGGCTACACCTTC. Translation: CASSGYYGYTF. V and J are TRBV25-1 and TRBJ1-2; D is undetermined. Germline V lookup: CDR1 MGHDK, CDR2 SYGVNS. The CDR3 extends over 11 amino acids. With 4 bases removed from V and 3 bases from J, the gap between germline ends came to 3 bases.

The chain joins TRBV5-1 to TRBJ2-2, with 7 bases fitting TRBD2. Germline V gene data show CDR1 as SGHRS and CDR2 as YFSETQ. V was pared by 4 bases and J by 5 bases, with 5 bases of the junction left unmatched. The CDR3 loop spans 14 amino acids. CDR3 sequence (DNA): TGCGCCAGCAGCCCCCTAGCGGTGACCGGGGAGCTGTTTTTT. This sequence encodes CASSPLAVTGELFF.

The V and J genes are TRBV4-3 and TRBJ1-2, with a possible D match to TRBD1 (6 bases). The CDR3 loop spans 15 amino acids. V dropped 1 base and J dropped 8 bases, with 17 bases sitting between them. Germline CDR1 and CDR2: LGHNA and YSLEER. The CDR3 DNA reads TGCGCCAGCAGCCAAGCTTTAAGGGGGGCATTGGGCTACACCTTC. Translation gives CASSQALRGALGYTF.

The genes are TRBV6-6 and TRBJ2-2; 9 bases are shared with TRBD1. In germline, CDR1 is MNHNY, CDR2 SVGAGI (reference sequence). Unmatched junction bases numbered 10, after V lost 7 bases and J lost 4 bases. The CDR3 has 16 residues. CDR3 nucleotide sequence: TGTGCCAGCACTCGGTCACAGGGGGCGGGCACCGGGGAGCTGTTTTTT. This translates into CASTRSQGAGTGELFF.

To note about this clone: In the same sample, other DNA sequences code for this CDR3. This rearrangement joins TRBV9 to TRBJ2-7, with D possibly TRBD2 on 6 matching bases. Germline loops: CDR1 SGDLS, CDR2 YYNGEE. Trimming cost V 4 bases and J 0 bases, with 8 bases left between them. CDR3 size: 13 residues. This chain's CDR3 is CASSSGSSYEQYF. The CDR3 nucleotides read TGTGCCAGCAGCTCCGGGAGCTCCTACGAGCAGTACTTC.

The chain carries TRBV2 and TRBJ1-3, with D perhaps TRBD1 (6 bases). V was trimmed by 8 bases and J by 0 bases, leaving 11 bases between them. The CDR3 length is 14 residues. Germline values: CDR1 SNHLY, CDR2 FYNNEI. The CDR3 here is CASGTGNSGNTIYF. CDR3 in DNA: TGTGCCAGCGGTACAGGGAACTCTGGAAACACCATATATTTT.

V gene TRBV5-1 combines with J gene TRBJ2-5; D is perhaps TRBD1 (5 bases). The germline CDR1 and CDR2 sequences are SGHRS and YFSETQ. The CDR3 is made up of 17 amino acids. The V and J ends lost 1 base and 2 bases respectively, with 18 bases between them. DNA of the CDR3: TGCGCCAGCAGCTTGTGGTGGCAGGGTGGTGGTCAAGAGACCCAGTACTTC. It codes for CASSLWWQGGGQETQYF.

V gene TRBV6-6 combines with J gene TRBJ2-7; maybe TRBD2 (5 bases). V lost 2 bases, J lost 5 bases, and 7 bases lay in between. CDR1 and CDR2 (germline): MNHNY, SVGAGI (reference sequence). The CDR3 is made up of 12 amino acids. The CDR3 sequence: CASSYDGNEQYF. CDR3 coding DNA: TGTGCCAGCAGTTACGACGGGAACGAGCAGTACTTC.

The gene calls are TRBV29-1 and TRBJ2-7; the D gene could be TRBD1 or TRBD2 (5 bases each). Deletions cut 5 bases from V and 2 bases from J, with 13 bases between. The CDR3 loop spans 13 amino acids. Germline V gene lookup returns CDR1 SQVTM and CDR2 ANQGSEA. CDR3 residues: CSVRDPGAYEQYF. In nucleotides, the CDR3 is TGCAGCGTTAGGGACCCTGGAGCCTACGAGCAGTACTTC.